Listed here are 9 T cell receptor beta chains from one sample, sequenced in a study of CD8+CD57+ T cells in acquired aplastic anemia. TCR beta VDJ and CDR3 profiling used genomic DNA as template. TCRdb processed the reads anew with MiXCR; each CDR3 protein has one entry. The sample includes roughly 250,000 distinct CDR3 sequences, roughly 82% of them seen just once. By flow cytometry, patients selected for sequencing had shown an expansion of CD8+CD57+ cells. Sequencing used sorted CD4+, CD8+, or CD8+CD57+ T cells (not recorded which) from PBMCs. The receptors originated from a human donor with aplastic anemia.

This chain uses TRBV9 with TRBJ2-1, with TRBD2 as a possible D gene (7 bases). This CDR3 region has 16 residues. Deletions cut 4 bases from V and 11 bases from J, with 25 bases between. Germline V CDR1 and CDR2: SGDLS, YYNGEE. CDR3 loop: CASSLSGTTNEKQQFF. The CDR3 region has the DNA TGTGCCAGCAGCTTAAGCGGGACAACTAATGAAAAACAGCAGTTCTTC. Using reference TRBV9 and TRBJ2-1 for the parts outside the CDR3, the full variable domain is DSGVTQTPKHLITATGQRVTLRCSPRSGDLSVYWYQQSLDQGLQFLIQYYNGEERAKGNILERFSAQQFPDLHSELNLSSLELGDSALYFCASSLSGTTNEKQQFFGPGTRLTVL.

This clonotype appeared a few times. The chain recombines TRBV15 with TRBJ1-5; 12 bases map to TRBD1. The CDR3 runs 16 residues. V shed 3 bases, J shed 12 bases, and the junction held 12 bases outside the gene matches. Germline values: CDR1 LNHNV, CDR2 YYDKDF (reference sequence). The CDR3 DNA reads as TGTGCCACCAGCAGCAAGCCGGGACAGGGGGCGAGCTTCCAGCATTTT. Protein product: CATSSKPGQGASFQHF. The full variable domain, its missing parts supplied by reference TRBV15 and TRBJ1-5, is DAMVIQNPRYQVTQFGKPVTLSCSQTLNHNVMYWYQQKSSQAPKLLFHYYDKDFNNEADTPDNFQSRRPNTSFCFLDIRSPGLGDTAMYLCATSSKPGQGASFQHFGDGTRLSIL.

This sequence joins TRBV2 and TRBJ2-1; tentative D call: TRBD2 (5 bases). Trimming shortened V by 4 bases and J by 10 bases, and 14 bases separated the two germline ends. Germline V gives CDR1 SNHLY, CDR2 FYNNEI. The length of the CDR3 is 13 residues. CDR3 protein: CASSGGRAREQFF. CDR3 DNA sequence: TGTGCCAGCAGTGGTGGGCGGGCGCGAGAGCAGTTCTTC.

Comment on this clonotype: One end of the junction varies from germline; a read error may be responsible. The chain uses TRBV15 and TRBJ2-3; D is possibly TRBD1 (6 bases). The CDR3 contains 14 residues. CDR1 LNHNV and CDR2 YYDKDF come from the germline V gene (reference sequence). CDR3 nucleotides: TGTGCCGCCAGCAGGGGCCAGGGCTCGGATACGCAGTATTTT. This translates into CAASRGQGSDTQYF.

Turning to this clonotype: The germline gene is not matched at one end of the junction; a read error may be the cause. The J gene is TRBJ2-7, the V gene TRBV7-8; TRBD2 is a possible D gene (5 bases). CDR1 and CDR2 (germline): SGHVS, FQNEAQ. The CDR3 consists of 14 residues. The CDR3 nucleotides are TGTGCCAGCAGCTCCGGGGTTACGGCCGAACAGTTCTTCTTC. Its translation is CASSSGVTAEQFFF. The full variable domain, its missing parts supplied by reference TRBV7-8 and TRBJ2-7, is GAGVSQSPRYKVAKRGQDVALRCDPISGHVSLFWYQQALGQGPEFLTYFQNEAQLDKSGLPSDRFFAERPEGSVSTLKIQRTQQEDSAVYLCASSSGVTAEQFFFGPGTRLTVT.

The rearrangement links TRBV7-3 to TRBJ2-2; TRBD1 is a possible D gene (5 bases). The CDR3 length is 14 residues. Germline V gene data show CDR1 as SGHTA and CDR2 as FQGTGA. Trimming left V 7 bases short and J 13 bases short, with 22 bases between. CDR3 loop: CASTIRRGPGTLFF. In nucleotides, the CDR3 is TGTGCCAGCACCATCCGAAGGGGTCCCGGTACGCTGTTTTTT.

Points on this clonotype: The DNA is left out, because the CDR3 cannot be placed on it with certainty; the CDR3 is given as TCRdb lists it. The gene calls are TRBV7-9 and TRBJ1-2; the table's D call of TRBD1 was not tested on the DNA. The CDR3 length is 15 residues, termini included. The germline gives CDR1 SEHNR, CDR2 FQNEAQ (reference sequence). The CDR3 loop is CASSARDTEAFFETF.

The J gene is TRBJ1-1, the V gene TRBV5-8, with 7 bases matching TRBD1. Looked up from germline, CDR1 is SGHTS and CDR2 is YDEGEE. Unmatched junction bases numbered 10, after V lost 4 bases and J lost 4 bases. The length of the CDR3 is 15 residues. CDR3 DNA: TGTGCCAGCAGCAGGGGTACAGGGGCGGTCACTGAAGCTTTCTTT. It yields the protein CASSRGTGAVTEAFF.

Notes on this clonotype: No conserved phenylalanine or tryptophan is present at the end of the CDR3, so a read error is the likely explanation. The limits of the CDR3 on the DNA are not certain, so only TCRdb's listed CDR3 is given. V is TRBV9 and J is TRBJ1-2; TRBD1 is the table's D call and was not checked against the DNA. Germline V lookup: CDR1 SGDLS, CDR2 YYNGEE. The CDR3 is 13 residues long, ends included. The chain's CDR3 is CASSVGGQGTDTL.